These 29 T cell receptor beta chains came from one sample sequenced in a study of T cell repertoires and leukemia-associated antigens. The antigens of these receptors remain unknown. A single record per CDR3 protein comes from TCRdb applying MiXCR to the 5' RACE reads. The sample includes about 12,000 distinct CDR3 sequences, just over 40% of them seen just once. Sequences were obtained from CD3+ T cells sorted from blood and cultured. These receptors were taken from a female donor in good health.

This clonotype was detected ten times or more. CDR3 coding DNA: TGTGCCAGCAGCTTAAGACTAGCGGGAGGGTTAGATACGCAGTATTTT. Translation: CASSLRLAGGLDTQYF. This chain links TRBV11-2 with TRBJ2-3; the match to TRBD2 covers 14 bases. V was clipped by 2 bases and J by 5 bases; unmatched bases: 3. The V gene's germline CDR1 is SGHAT and CDR2 FQNNGV. The CDR3 is 16 residues long. The full variable domain, with the rest looked up from reference TRBV11-2 and TRBJ2-3, is EAGVAQSPRYKIIEKRQSVAFWCNPISGHATLYWYQQILGQGPKLLIQFQNNGVVDDSQLPKDRFSAERLKGVDSTLKIQPAKLEDSAVYLCASSLRLAGGLDTQYFGPGTRLTVL.

This clonotype has more than one count but fewer than ten. This chain uses TRBV5-1 with TRBJ2-1; no clear D. The germline gives CDR1 SGHRS, CDR2 YFSETQ. V was clipped by 0 bases and J by 8 bases, with 12 bases between them. CDR3 length equals 14 residues. The CDR3 loop reads CASSLDTPRYEQFF. For the CDR3, the DNA is TGCGCCAGCAGCTTGGACACCCCCCGGTATGAGCAGTTCTTC.

This chain connects TRBV24-1 to TRBJ1-5; 9 nucleotides align to TRBD1. Germline lookup yields CDR1 KGHDR and CDR2 SFDVKD. The CDR3 covers 14 residues. Trimming took 7 bases from V and 4 from J; bases not matched to a gene: 4. The CDR3 coding sequence is TGTGCCACCAGAGGACAGGGGTGGAATCAGCCCCAGCATTTT. Its protein product is CATRGQGWNQPQHF.

Concerning this clonotype: Germline and junction disagree at one end, which may indicate a read error. This chain joins TRBV7-6 and TRBJ1-3; TRBD1 might be the D (6 bases). The CDR3 covers 18 residues. Per the germline V gene, CDR1 is SGHVS and CDR2 is FNYEAQ. This CDR3 reads CASSLGTVLAHSGNTVYF. CDR3 coding DNA: TGTGCCAGCAGCTTAGGGACAGTCCTTGCCCATTCTGGAAACACCGTATATTTT.

This clonotype was recorded a few times. A much larger clone lies a single base off, so this may be a read error. The V call is TRBV7-9, the J call TRBJ1-2; D is unclear. The CDR3 sequence is 15 residues long. From germline, CDR1 is SEHNR and CDR2 FQNEAQ (reference sequence). The CDR3 reads CAGSLAVSGGYGYTF. CDR3 bases: TGTGCCGGCAGCTTAGCGGTTTCAGGAGGGTATGGCTACACCTTC. The full variable domain, rest sourced from reference TRBV7-9 and TRBJ1-2, is DTGVSQNPRHKITKRGQNVTFRCDPISEHNRLYWYRQTLGQGPEFLTYFQNEAQLEKSRLLSDRFSAERPKGSFSTLEIQRTEQGDSAMYLCAGSLAVSGGYGYTFGSGTRLTVV.

This clonotype was counted a few times. The CDR3 DNA reads TGCGCCAGCAGCCAAGACCTTCGGGGGTACGAGCAGTACTTC. It codes for CASSQDLRGYEQYF. The rearrangement uses TRBV4-3 and TRBJ2-7; tentatively, D is TRBD2 (6 bases). Germline V gene sequence: CDR1 LGHNA, CDR2 YSLEER. The V and J ends lost 0 bases and 4 bases respectively, with 10 bases between them. CDR3 length: 14 amino acids.

This chain connects TRBV7-6 to TRBJ2-1; either TRBD1 or TRBD2 may fit D (5 bases each). The length of the CDR3 is 17 residues. Trimming took 5 bases from V and 0 from J, leaving 17 bases between them. CDR1 is SGHVS and CDR2 is FNYEAQ in the germline V gene. CDR3: CASSRQHSGSSYNEQFF. DNA for the CDR3: TGTGCCAGCAGCCGTCAACATTCAGGGAGCTCCTACAATGAGCAGTTCTTC.

This clonotype was recorded at least ten times. The rearrangement uses TRBV7-9 and TRBJ2-2, with a weak D call TRBD2 (6 bases). The CDR3 loop spans 13 amino acids. Trimming pared 11 bases from V and 6 bases from J, leaving 16 bases between. Germline loops: CDR1 SEHNR, CDR2 FQNEAQ (reference sequence). Here the CDR3 DNA reads TGTGCCGAAGACGGGAGAACTCCCGGGGAGCTGTTTTTT. It yields the protein CAEDGRTPGELFF.

This clonotype ranks as medium-sized. The chain is built from TRBV20-1 and TRBJ2-1; 9 bases line up with TRBD2. The CDR3 is made up of 16 amino acids. Trimming at V came to 2 bases and at J to 0 bases, leaving 5 bases not matched to a gene. Germline CDR1 and CDR2: DFQATT and SNEGSKA (reference sequence). CDR3 residues: CSARPLAGTSYNEQFF. The CDR3 nucleotides are TGCAGTGCTAGACCCCTAGCGGGAACCTCCTACAATGAGCAGTTCTTC.

This chain joins TRBV28 and TRBJ2-3; TRBD1 agrees at 7 bases. CDR3 length: 16 amino acids. With V trimmed by 2 bases and J by 0 bases, 5 bases remained unmatched. The germline gives CDR1 MDHEN, CDR2 SYDVKM. CDR3 DNA: TGTGCCAGCAGTTTAGCCCGGGACAGTAGCACAGATACGCAGTATTTT. Protein product: CASSLARDSSTDTQYF.

The rearrangement joins TRBV5-1 to TRBJ2-2; D tentatively reads TRBD1 or TRBD2 (5 bases each). The CDR3 spans 14 residues. CDR1 is SGHRS, CDR2 YFSETQ, per germline. Trimming took off 4 bases at V and 8 bases at J, with 15 bases between the two ends. The CDR3 loop is CASSETRGEGELFF. CDR3 in DNA: TGCGCCAGCAGCGAGACAAGGGGAGAAGGGGAGCTGTTTTTT.

This clonotype was seen a handful of times. This chain links TRBV20-1 with TRBJ2-3; no clear D. V was shortened by 1 base and J by 5 bases, with 13 bases between the two germline ends. The CDR3 is 14 residues long. Germline assignment: CDR1 DFQATT and CDR2 SNEGSKA (reference sequence). The CDR3 DNA reads as TGCAGTGCTAGAGGCCACCAGGCGTTAGATACGCAGTATTTT. Amino acids: CSARGHQALDTQYF.

In its sample, this clonotype ranks as large. The J gene is TRBJ2-7, the V gene TRBV5-1; no definite D call. The germline V gene encodes CDR1 SGHRS and CDR2 YFSETQ. This CDR3 comprises 11 residues. The V end lost 3 bases, the J end lost 2 bases, and 3 bases lay between the germline ends. The CDR3, as DNA: TGCGCCAGCAGCTCCGCCTACGAGCAGTACTTC. As protein: CASSSAYEQYF.

This clonotype is classed as medium-sized. This chain uses TRBV7-8 with TRBJ2-1, with 10 bases fitting TRBD2. Losses at the gene ends were 5 bases for V and 2 bases for J; bases not matched to a gene: 15. The CDR3 extends over 19 amino acids. From germline, CDR1 is SGHVS and CDR2 FQNEAQ. This chain's CDR3 is CASSPMTSGLAGAYNEQFF. The CDR3 DNA follows: TGTGCCAGCAGCCCCATGACATCGGGTCTAGCGGGAGCCTACAATGAGCAGTTCTTC.

This clonotype is labeled medium-sized. J is TRBJ2-1 and V is TRBV5-1; 10 bases fit TRBD2. CDR1 and CDR2 from the germline V gene are SGHRS and YFSETQ. CDR3 length: 17 residues. V lost 1 base and J lost 7; bases outside the gene matches: 11. The CDR3 DNA reads as TGCGCCAGCAGCTTGATAACTAGCGGGACGTTCCTAAATGAGCAGTTCTTC. It is translated as CASSLITSGTFLNEQFF.

The DNA for the CDR3 is TGCAGTGCTAGAACGGGACAGGGGATGATCAATGAGCAGTTCTTC. Its protein is CSARTGQGMINEQFF. The chain carries TRBV20-1 and TRBJ2-1; 10 bases agree with TRBD1. Germline V gene data show CDR1 as DFQATT and CDR2 as SNEGSKA (reference sequence). The J segment lost 6 bases and the V segment lost 2 bases, leaving 7 bases of the junction unmatched. The CDR3 extends over 15 amino acids.

Comments on this clonotype: The junction differs from germline at one of its ends, possibly a read error. The V gene is TRBV7-2, the J gene TRBJ2-1, with D perhaps TRBD1 (5 bases). CDR3 length: 13 residues. CDR1 SGHTA and CDR2 FQGNSA come from the germline V gene. The CDR3 reads CATSSGANTEQFF. In nucleotides, the CDR3 is TGTGCCACCAGCAGTGGGGCCAACACTGAGCAGTTCTTC.

The J gene is TRBJ2-5, the V gene TRBV12-3 or TRBV12-4, with 15 bases lining up with TRBD2. J gave up 2 bases and V 3 bases, and 4 bases lay outside the gene matches. The CDR3 has 17 residues. The CDR3 DNA reads as TGTGCCAGCAGTTTTGGGACTAGCGGGAGGATTCAAGAGACCCAGTACTTC. It is translated as CASSFGTSGRIQETQYF.

There are a few counts of this clonotype. The CDR3 sequence: CASSLYSQGGSYNEQFF. CDR3 sequence (DNA): TGTGCCAGCAGCCTCTATTCTCAGGGAGGCTCCTACAATGAGCAGTTCTTC. The chain has TRBV7-8 and TRBJ2-1; a weak D match, TRBD2 (6 bases). Germline CDR1 SGHVS, CDR2 FQNEAQ. Trimming removed 5 bases at V and 0 bases at J, with 17 bases between. This CDR3 comprises 17 residues.

The chain links TRBV10-2 to TRBJ2-7; a possible D gene is TRBD1 (5 bases). Germline CDR1 and CDR2: WSHSY and SAAADI. The ends were cut back, 1 base at V and 6 bases at J, with 13 bases in the middle. This CDR3 is 14 amino acids long. The CDR3 DNA reads as TGCGCCAGCAGTGAGTGGGAAGGGGCGAGCGAGCAGTACTTC. Protein product: CASSEWEGASEQYF.

This clonotype was detected only a few times. The rearrangement uses TRBV10-3 and TRBJ2-1, with D perhaps being TRBD1 or TRBD2 (5 bases each). Germline assignment: CDR1 ENHRY and CDR2 SYGVKD. V lost 0 bases to trimming and J lost 10 bases, with 13 bases between them. The CDR3 runs 14 residues. CDR3 amino acids: CAISESGRRSEQFF. The CDR3 nucleotides read TGTGCCATCAGTGAGTCGGGACGCCGATCCGAGCAGTTCTTC.

This clonotype is categorized as large. This sequence joins TRBV12-3 or TRBV12-4 and TRBJ1-1, with D possibly matching TRBD1 (5 bases). The CDR3 extends over 12 amino acids. With 7 bases removed from V and 1 base from J, the gap between germline ends came to 7 bases. As DNA, the CDR3 is TGTGCCAGCATCGGGGGGAACACTGAAGCTTTCTTT. Protein product: CASIGGNTEAFF.

This clonotype was counted only a few times. The chain uses TRBV20-1 and TRBJ2-7; the match to TRBD1 covers 9 bases. Trimming at V came to 1 base and at J to 2 bases, leaving 3 bases not matched to a gene. The germline CDR1 and CDR2 sequences are DFQATT and SNEGSKA (reference sequence). The CDR3 length is 14 residues. As DNA, the CDR3 is TGCAGTGCTAGAGTCTGGGACAGGGCCTACGAGCAGTACTTC. Protein sequence: CSARVWDRAYEQYF.

This clonotype was detected a few times. The chain links TRBV10-1 to TRBJ2-5; 12 nucleotides agree with TRBD2. This CDR3 spans 16 amino acids. The germline CDR1 and CDR2 sequences are WNHNN and SYGVQD (reference sequence). V lost 4 bases, J lost 1 base, and 4 bases stayed unmatched. The CDR3 spells CASSGGTSGFQETQYF. The CDR3 DNA reads as TGCGCCAGCAGTGGTGGGACTAGCGGGTTCCAAGAGACCCAGTACTTC.

This chain uses TRBV5-1 with TRBJ2-4, with 7 bases that match TRBD1. Germline CDR1 reads SGHRS; CDR2 reads YFSETQ. This CDR3 is built from 15 residues. With V trimmed by 7 bases and J by 6 bases, 13 bases remained unmatched. CDR3 residues: CASLDTPRTGNIQYF. CDR3 DNA: TGCGCCAGCTTGGACACCCCCCGGACAGGAAACATTCAGTACTTC.

There are a few counts of this clonotype. The chain employs TRBV7-2 and TRBJ2-7; D is possibly TRBD2 (7 bases). The CDR3 contains 14 residues. The germline V gene encodes CDR1 SGHTA and CDR2 FQGNSA. V lost 5 bases to trimming and J lost 2 bases, with 13 bases between them. CDR3 DNA: TGTGCCAGCAGCCCCTACGGGGGGCCCTACGAGCAGTACTTC. It encodes CASSPYGGPYEQYF.

This clonotype was observed many times. V gene TRBV28 combines with J gene TRBJ1-5; D uncertain. Per germline, CDR1 MDHEN and CDR2 SYDVKM. The V end lost 6 bases, the J end lost 0 bases, and 15 bases lay between the germline ends. CDR3 size: 16 residues. In DNA form, the CDR3 reads TGTGCCAGCAGCCAGGTCAGGTCCTATAGCAATCAGCCCCAGCATTTT. This sequence encodes CASSQVRSYSNQPQHF.

This clonotype was seen repeatedly, ten times or more. The CDR3 loop reads CASRRDSTDTQYF. The DNA of the CDR3 is TGTGCCAGCAGGCGGGACAGCACAGATACGCAGTATTTT. V and J are TRBV27 and TRBJ2-3, with D possibly being TRBD2 (6 bases). Germline V CDR1 and CDR2: MNHEY, SMNVEV (reference sequence). The ends were cut back, 6 bases at V and 0 bases at J, with 7 bases in the middle. The CDR3 is 13 residues long.

The genes are TRBV15 and TRBJ2-3, with 11 bases aligning to TRBD2. This CDR3 has 15 residues. V gave up 5 bases and J gave up 6 bases; unmatched junction bases: 7. Germline loops: CDR1 LNHNV, CDR2 YYDKDF (reference sequence). CDR3 DNA sequence: TGTGCCACCAGCGGAACAACTAGCGGGAGCGATACGCAGTATTTT. It is translated as CATSGTTSGSDTQYF.